This passage covers 6 T cell receptor beta chains from one sample sequenced in a study of blood T cells in healthy people across ages. Through a sample-barcoded 5' primer and a J-beta primer mix, a second PCR was run for roughly 6 to 12 cycles. TCRdb redid the calling of the 5' RACE reads with MiXCR, one entry per CDR3 protein. The data show approximately 400,000 distinct CDR3 sequences, approximately 51% seen once. The sample taken for sequencing was blood. The receptors were sampled from a man between 60 and 75 years old in good health.

This clonotype has just a few counts. The chain recombines TRBV19 with TRBJ2-1; 7 bases align to TRBD2. The CDR3 spans 13 residues. With 3 bases clipped from V and 9 bases from J, the junction kept 5 bases outside the gene matches. Germline CDR1 reads LNHDA; CDR2 reads SQIVND (reference sequence). CDR3 region: CASSIRGGGEQFF. The CDR3 region has the DNA TGTGCCAGTAGTATCCGTGGGGGGGGTGAGCAGTTCTTC.

Worth noting for this clonotype: This may come from a read error, since a much larger clone is one base off. The J gene is TRBJ2-7, the V gene TRBV20-1, with D tentatively TRBD2 (5 bases). CDR3 length: 12 amino acids. Per the germline V gene, CDR1 is DFQATT and CDR2 is SNEGSKA (reference sequence). V dropped 5 bases and J dropped 6 bases, with 14 bases sitting between them. CDR3 sequence (DNA): TGCAGTGCTGGAGGAACCTATGTCGAGCAGTACTTC. Residues: CSAGGTYVEQYF.

V and J are TRBV10-3 and TRBJ1-2; 9 nucleotides match TRBD1. V was clipped by 4 bases and J by 4 bases; unmatched bases: 7. The CDR3 loop spans 15 amino acids. Germline assignment: CDR1 ENHRY and CDR2 SYGVKD. CDR3 nucleotides: TGTGCCATCAGTGGGGGACAGGGAGTAGCCTATGGCTACACCTTC. Residues: CAISGGQGVAYGYTF.

The chain employs TRBV15 and TRBJ2-1; D unresolved. The CDR3 sequence is 14 residues long. V shed 1 base and J shed 6 bases, with 10 bases lying between them. Germline V lookup: CDR1 LNHNV, CDR2 YYDKDF (reference sequence). The CDR3, as DNA: TGTGCCACCAGCAGAGGGGTGCCACCCAATGAGCAGTTCTTC. This encodes CATSRGVPPNEQFF.

The chain is built from TRBV27 and TRBJ2-7; D is perhaps TRBD1 (5 bases). Germline loops: CDR1 MNHEY, CDR2 SMNVEV (reference sequence). There are 13 residues in the CDR3. V lost 7 bases and J lost 7, with 17 bases in between. CDR3 DNA: TGTGCCAGCATTCCCCCAGGGTCCGGGGAGCAGTACTTC. Its protein product is CASIPPGSGEQYF.

This clonotype came up a few times. The rearrangement joins TRBV19 to TRBJ2-5; 9 bases line up with TRBD1. Germline CDR1 reads LNHDA; CDR2 reads SQIVND (reference sequence). This CDR3 is 15 amino acids long. V gave up 7 bases and J gave up 3 bases; unmatched junction bases: 9. The CDR3 DNA reads as TGTGCCAGTACTGAATCCGGGACAGGGAAAGAGACCCAGTACTTC. Residues: CASTESGTGKETQYF.